Described below is a single T cell receptor (beta chain) sequence and its context. Antigen specificity is unknown. The sample contains more than one DNA sequence encoding this CDR3. Caucasian adults residing in Nashville, Tennessee made up all the donors. V was trimmed by 5 bases and J by 4 bases, leaving 15 bases between them. CDR1 SEHNR and CDR2 FQNEAQ come from the germline V gene (reference sequence). CDR3 length: 16 residues. DNA at 150 to 200 ng, tens of thousands of T cell genomes, went into sorted-subset replicate PCRs. Produced via immunoSEQ multiplex PCR; TCRdb's table is partial and in-frame only. The sample consists of 2 million to 2.5 million clones, approximately 94% of them appearing once. The data derive from a study of shared clonotypes between healthy human individuals. Findings and caveats of the study: Non-shared clonotypes had lower generation probabilities than those shared by all four donors.

The source material was naive CD4+ T cells from PBMCs. The subset is: CD45RA+ positively selected. The V and J genes are TRBV7-9 and TRBJ2-6; no clear D gene. The receptor comes from a man aged 18 to 35 in good health. Some clones in this sample may be carry-over from other donors' samples. The CDR3 coding sequence is TGTGCCAGCAGCCACGGCCCCCCCTCCGGGGCCAACGTCCTGACTTTC. Translation: CASSHGPPSGANVLTF. Variable domain in full (rest from reference TRBV7-9 and TRBJ2-6): DTGVSQNPRHKITKRGQNVTFRCDPISEHNRLYWYRQTLGQGPEFLTYFQNEAQLEKSRLLSDRFSAERPKGSFSTLEIQRTEQGDSAMYLCASSHGPPSGANVLTFGAGSRLTVL.